The rows below give T cell receptor beta chains drawn from one sample of a study of OX40 agonist ivuxolimab in advanced cancers. Here immunoSEQ multiplex PCR was the method, and the copy in TCRdb shows in-frame clones only, minus some. The table has about 48,000 clones, approximately 91% seen once. The specimen was CD4+ or CD8+ T cells sorted from blood, collected in a trial of the OX40 agonist ivuxolimab. These receptors all stem from an adult with an advanced solid tumor such as melanoma, head and neck, liver or kidney cancer. Both conserved end residues are part of each CDR3. The D gene is left open where the match is weak. Not all rows give a size; the values are once, few, many and, for expanded clones, a class.

TRBJ2-3 | TRBV28 | TRBD2 | - | CASRTPGLAKPDTQYF | TGTGCCAGCAGAACGCCGGGACTAGCAAAACCAGATACGCAGTATTTT
TRBJ1-1 | TRBV30 | TRBD1 | - | CAWDFGQGNTEAFF | TGTGCCTGGGACTTCGGACAGGGGAACACTGAAGCTTTCTTT
TRBJ2-7 | TRBV7-9 | - | - | CASRRPGVEQYF | TGTGCCAGCAGGCGACCAGGGGTCGAGCAGTACTTC
TRBJ2-2 | TRBV9 | - | - | CASSVISGNTGELFF | TGTGCCAGCAGCGTAATCTCCGGGAACACCGGGGAGCTGTTTTTT
TRBJ2-5 | TRBV29-1 | TRBD2 | - | CSVERTLAGDQETQYF | TGCAGCGTTGAAAGAACGTTGGCGGGGGACCAAGAGACCCAGTACTTC
TRBJ1-2 | TRBV13 | - | - | CASSLGREGYGYTF | TGTGCCAGCAGCTTAGGAAGGGAAGGGTATGGCTACACCTTC
TRBJ1-5 | TRBV6-1 | TRBD1 | - | CASSDRTGGNQPQHF | TGTGCCAGCAGTGACCGGACAGGGGGTAATCAGCCCCAGCATTTT
TRBJ1-5 | TRBV7-8 | - | - | CASSLPGAGQPQHF | TGTGCCAGCAGCTTACCGGGGGCGGGGCAGCCCCAGCATTTT
TRBJ1-4 | TRBV6-5 | TRBD1 | - | CASSSALTGKEKLFF | TGTGCCAGCAGCTCAGCTTTGACAGGGAAGGAAAAACTATTTTTT
TRBJ1-2 | TRBV7-9 | TRBD1 | - | CASSLPGQENYGYTF | TGTGCCAGCAGCTTACCCGGACAGGAAAACTATGGCTACACCTTC
TRBJ1-6 | TRBV6-6 | - | - | CASSYIGGRGNSPLHF | TGTGCCAGCAGTTACATCGGGGGACGGGGAAATTCACCCCTCCACTTT
TRBJ2-5 | TRBV27 | - | - | CASSYAGNQETQYF | TGTGCCAGCAGCTATGCGGGGAACCAAGAGACCCAGTACTTC
TRBJ2-4 | TRBV29-1 | TRBD2 | - | CSVEDLAGLAKNIQYF | TGCAGCGTTGAAGATTTAGCGGGGCTAGCCAAAAACATTCAGTACTTC
TRBJ2-1 | TRBV7-3 | TRBD2 | - | CASSLTALAGPSSYNEQFF | TGTGCCAGCAGCTTAACAGCACTAGCGGGGCCCAGCTCCTACAATGAGCAGTTCTTC
TRBJ2-1 | TRBV7-2 | TRBD2 | - | CASSSLVWIAGVEQFF | TGTGCCAGCAGCTCCCTCGTATGGATAGCGGGCGTTGAGCAGTTCTTC
TRBJ1-2 | TRBV10-2 | - | - | CASSESSGTWSDYGYTF | TGCGCCAGCAGTGAGTCGTCAGGGACCTGGAGTGACTATGGCTACACCTTC
TRBJ2-1 | TRBV2 | - | - | CASSEKYNEQFF | TGTGCCAGCAGTGAAAAGTACAATGAGCAGTTCTTC
TRBJ2-1 | TRBV7-9 | TRBD2 | - | CASSRLAGGRNEQFF | TGTGCCAGCAGCCGACTAGCGGGGGGGCGAAATGAGCAGTTCTTC
TRBJ2-5 | TRBV14 | TRBD2 | - | CASSQEWASGGPEETQYF | TGTGCCAGCAGCCAAGAATGGGCTAGCGGGGGGCCTGAAGAGACCCAGTACTTC
TRBJ1-1 | TRBV7-9 | TRBD1 | - | CASSLKTGGRGTEAFF | TGTGCCAGCAGCTTAAAGACAGGGGGGAGAGGCACTGAAGCTTTCTTT
TRBJ2-2 | TRBV27 | - | - | CASSRGGEPNTGELFF | TGTGCCAGCAGTCGGGGCGGGGAACCGAACACCGGGGAGCTGTTTTTT
TRBJ1-2 | TRBV7-7 | - | - | CASSSGATGGYTF | TGTGCTAGCAGCTCGGGAGCAACTGGTGGCTACACCTTC
TRBJ2-6 | TRBV6-1 | - | - | CASSADSSGANVLTF | TGTGCCAGCAGTGCAGATAGCTCTGGGGCCAACGTCCTGACTTTC
TRBJ2-7 | TRBV19 | TRBD1 | - | CASSISGTGGSYEQYF | TGTGCCAGTAGTATCAGTGGGACAGGGGGCTCCTACGAGCAGTACTTC
TRBJ1-5 | TRBV7-9 | - | few | CASSLATGSNQPQHF | TGTGCCAGCAGCTTGGCTACAGGGAGCAATCAGCCCCAGCATTTT
TRBJ2-3 | TRBV27 | - | - | CASSLSPGRADTQYF | TGTGCCAGCAGTTTATCGCCGGGTCGGGCAGATACGCAGTATTTT
TRBJ1-6 | TRBV7-3 | - | - | CASRDGRGLNSPLHF | TGTGCCAGCAGGGATGGGAGAGGCCTTAATTCACCCCTCCACTTT
TRBJ2-2 | TRBV5-6 | - | - | CASSVRGWAGELFF | TGTGCCAGCAGCGTCAGGGGTTGGGCCGGGGAGCTGTTTTTT
TRBJ2-3 | TRBV11-2 | TRBD2 | - | CASSPGLAGGQWTDTQYF | TGTGCCAGCAGCCCGGGACTAGCGGGGGGCCAATGGACAGATACGCAGTATTTT
TRBJ2-5 | TRBV7-8 | - | - | CASSERAREQETQYF | TGTGCCAGCAGCGAACGGGCCAGAGAACAAGAGACCCAGTACTTC
TRBJ1-5 | TRBV27 | - | - | CASSLEGSNQPQHF | TGTGCCAGCAGTTTAGAGGGAAGCAATCAGCCCCAGCATTTT
TRBJ2-2 | TRBV6-9 | TRBD1 | once | CASSLLTGVRDTGELFF | TGTGCCAGCAGTTTACTTACAGGGGTTCGGGACACCGGGGAGCTGTTTTTT
TRBJ2-5 | TRBV6-1 | - | - | CASSGELQETQYF | TGTGCCAGCAGCGGGGAGCTCCAAGAGACCCAGTACTTC